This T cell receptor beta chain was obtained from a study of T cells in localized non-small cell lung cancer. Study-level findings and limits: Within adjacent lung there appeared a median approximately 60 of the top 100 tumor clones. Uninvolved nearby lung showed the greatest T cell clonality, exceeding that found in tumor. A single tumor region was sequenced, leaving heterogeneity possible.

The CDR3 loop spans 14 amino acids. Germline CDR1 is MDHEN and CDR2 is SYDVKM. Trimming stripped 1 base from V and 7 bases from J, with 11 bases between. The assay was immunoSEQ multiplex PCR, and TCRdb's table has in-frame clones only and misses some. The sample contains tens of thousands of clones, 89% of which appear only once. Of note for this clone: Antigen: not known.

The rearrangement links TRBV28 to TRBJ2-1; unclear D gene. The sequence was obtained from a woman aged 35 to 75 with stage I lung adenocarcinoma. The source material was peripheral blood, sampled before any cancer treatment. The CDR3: CASSLFRHVNEQFF. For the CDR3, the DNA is TGTGCCAGCAGTTTATTCAGGCACGTGAATGAGCAGTTCTTC.